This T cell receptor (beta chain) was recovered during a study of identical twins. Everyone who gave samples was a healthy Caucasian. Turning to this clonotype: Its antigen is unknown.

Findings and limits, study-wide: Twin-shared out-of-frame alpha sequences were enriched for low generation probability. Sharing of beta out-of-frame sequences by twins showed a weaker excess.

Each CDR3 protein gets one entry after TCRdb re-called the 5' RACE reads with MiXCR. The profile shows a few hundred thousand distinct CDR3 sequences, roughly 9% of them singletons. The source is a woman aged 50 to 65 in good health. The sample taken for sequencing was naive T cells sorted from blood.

As DNA, the CDR3 is TGCGCCAGCAAACCGGGACAGGGCCAAGGGGAGCAGTTCTTC. As protein: CASKPGQGQGEQFF. V and J are TRBV5-1 and TRBJ2-1, with 9 bases identical to TRBD1. J gave up 10 bases and V 6 bases, and 11 bases lay outside the gene matches. CDR3 length: 14 residues. Germline loops: CDR1 SGHRS, CDR2 YFSETQ.